This T cell receptor (beta chain) was retrieved from a study of T cell responses to AZD1222 COVID-19 vaccine. Profiling relied on immunoSEQ multiplex PCR, and the TCRdb table lists in-frame clones only, not all of them. The table includes 150,000 or so clones, about nine tenths detected once. Broader study findings: Most donors were white British and more were female, and clonal diversity was possibly underestimated. The repertoires were collected only after the peak T cell response. It was only a handful of AZD1222 recipients who were seropositive at baseline.

Of note for this clone: Its antigen remains unidentified.

The trim removed 4 bases at V and 2 bases at J, leaving 7 bases unmatched. CDR3 length equals 16 residues. Germline lookup yields CDR1 LNHDA and CDR2 SQIVND (reference sequence). The receptor comes from an adult in good health. The V and J genes are TRBV19 and TRBJ1-3, with 8 nucleotides matching TRBD1. Sequenced material: peripheral blood, taken on day 0 of AZD1222 vaccination. The CDR3 spells CASSTPRRGPGNTIYF. The CDR3 DNA sequence: TGTGCCAGTAGTACCCCCCGCAGGGGGCCTGGAAACACCATATATTTT.